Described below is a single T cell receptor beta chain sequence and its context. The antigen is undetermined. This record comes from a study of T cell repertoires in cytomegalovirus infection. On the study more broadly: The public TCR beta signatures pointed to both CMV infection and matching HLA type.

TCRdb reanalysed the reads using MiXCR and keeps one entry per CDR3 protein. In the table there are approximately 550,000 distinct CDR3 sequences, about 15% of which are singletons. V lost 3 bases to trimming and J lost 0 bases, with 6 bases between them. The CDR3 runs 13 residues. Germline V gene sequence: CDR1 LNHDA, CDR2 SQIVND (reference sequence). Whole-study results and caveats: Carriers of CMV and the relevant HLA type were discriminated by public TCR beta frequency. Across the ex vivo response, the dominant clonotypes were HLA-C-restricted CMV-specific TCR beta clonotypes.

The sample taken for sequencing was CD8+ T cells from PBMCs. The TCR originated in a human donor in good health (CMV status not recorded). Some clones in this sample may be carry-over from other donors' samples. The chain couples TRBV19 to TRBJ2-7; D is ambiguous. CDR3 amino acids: CASSINPSYEQYF. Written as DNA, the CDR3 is TGTGCCAGTAGTATCAACCCCTCCTACGAGCAGTACTTC.